The present TCR beta chain was sequenced within a study of T cells after yellow fever vaccination. Looking at the study overall: Preparation of the low-cell-number fractions used SMART-Seq v4 Ultra Low Input.

Trimming took 7 bases from V and 7 from J, leaving 21 bases between them. CDR3 length equals 15 residues. In germline, CDR1 is SGHRS, CDR2 YFSETQ. Making TCR cDNA involved 5'RACE template switching, which added UMIs and a universal primer site. TCRdb recomputed calls from the 5' RACE reads with MiXCR, one row per CDR3 protein. Of 250,000 or so distinct CDR3 sequences listed, roughly 3.7% are singletons. Study-wide results and limits: Secondary responses were weaker yet peaked faster, day 5 versus 15. Clones that expanded after primary vaccination mostly reappeared after the booster (96% CD4, 75% to 90% CD8).

This clonotype appeared many times. The antigen remains unidentified. The sample here was PBMCs, taken 15 days after the yellow fever booster vaccination. The chain combines TRBV5-1 with TRBJ2-1; tentative D call: TRBD2 (6 bases). The TCR originated in a young man who received the YFV17D yellow fever vaccine. The chain's CDR3 is CASLSGEFSDNEQFF. Here the CDR3 DNA reads TGCGCCAGCCTATCGGGGGAGTTCAGCGATAATGAGCAGTTCTTC.